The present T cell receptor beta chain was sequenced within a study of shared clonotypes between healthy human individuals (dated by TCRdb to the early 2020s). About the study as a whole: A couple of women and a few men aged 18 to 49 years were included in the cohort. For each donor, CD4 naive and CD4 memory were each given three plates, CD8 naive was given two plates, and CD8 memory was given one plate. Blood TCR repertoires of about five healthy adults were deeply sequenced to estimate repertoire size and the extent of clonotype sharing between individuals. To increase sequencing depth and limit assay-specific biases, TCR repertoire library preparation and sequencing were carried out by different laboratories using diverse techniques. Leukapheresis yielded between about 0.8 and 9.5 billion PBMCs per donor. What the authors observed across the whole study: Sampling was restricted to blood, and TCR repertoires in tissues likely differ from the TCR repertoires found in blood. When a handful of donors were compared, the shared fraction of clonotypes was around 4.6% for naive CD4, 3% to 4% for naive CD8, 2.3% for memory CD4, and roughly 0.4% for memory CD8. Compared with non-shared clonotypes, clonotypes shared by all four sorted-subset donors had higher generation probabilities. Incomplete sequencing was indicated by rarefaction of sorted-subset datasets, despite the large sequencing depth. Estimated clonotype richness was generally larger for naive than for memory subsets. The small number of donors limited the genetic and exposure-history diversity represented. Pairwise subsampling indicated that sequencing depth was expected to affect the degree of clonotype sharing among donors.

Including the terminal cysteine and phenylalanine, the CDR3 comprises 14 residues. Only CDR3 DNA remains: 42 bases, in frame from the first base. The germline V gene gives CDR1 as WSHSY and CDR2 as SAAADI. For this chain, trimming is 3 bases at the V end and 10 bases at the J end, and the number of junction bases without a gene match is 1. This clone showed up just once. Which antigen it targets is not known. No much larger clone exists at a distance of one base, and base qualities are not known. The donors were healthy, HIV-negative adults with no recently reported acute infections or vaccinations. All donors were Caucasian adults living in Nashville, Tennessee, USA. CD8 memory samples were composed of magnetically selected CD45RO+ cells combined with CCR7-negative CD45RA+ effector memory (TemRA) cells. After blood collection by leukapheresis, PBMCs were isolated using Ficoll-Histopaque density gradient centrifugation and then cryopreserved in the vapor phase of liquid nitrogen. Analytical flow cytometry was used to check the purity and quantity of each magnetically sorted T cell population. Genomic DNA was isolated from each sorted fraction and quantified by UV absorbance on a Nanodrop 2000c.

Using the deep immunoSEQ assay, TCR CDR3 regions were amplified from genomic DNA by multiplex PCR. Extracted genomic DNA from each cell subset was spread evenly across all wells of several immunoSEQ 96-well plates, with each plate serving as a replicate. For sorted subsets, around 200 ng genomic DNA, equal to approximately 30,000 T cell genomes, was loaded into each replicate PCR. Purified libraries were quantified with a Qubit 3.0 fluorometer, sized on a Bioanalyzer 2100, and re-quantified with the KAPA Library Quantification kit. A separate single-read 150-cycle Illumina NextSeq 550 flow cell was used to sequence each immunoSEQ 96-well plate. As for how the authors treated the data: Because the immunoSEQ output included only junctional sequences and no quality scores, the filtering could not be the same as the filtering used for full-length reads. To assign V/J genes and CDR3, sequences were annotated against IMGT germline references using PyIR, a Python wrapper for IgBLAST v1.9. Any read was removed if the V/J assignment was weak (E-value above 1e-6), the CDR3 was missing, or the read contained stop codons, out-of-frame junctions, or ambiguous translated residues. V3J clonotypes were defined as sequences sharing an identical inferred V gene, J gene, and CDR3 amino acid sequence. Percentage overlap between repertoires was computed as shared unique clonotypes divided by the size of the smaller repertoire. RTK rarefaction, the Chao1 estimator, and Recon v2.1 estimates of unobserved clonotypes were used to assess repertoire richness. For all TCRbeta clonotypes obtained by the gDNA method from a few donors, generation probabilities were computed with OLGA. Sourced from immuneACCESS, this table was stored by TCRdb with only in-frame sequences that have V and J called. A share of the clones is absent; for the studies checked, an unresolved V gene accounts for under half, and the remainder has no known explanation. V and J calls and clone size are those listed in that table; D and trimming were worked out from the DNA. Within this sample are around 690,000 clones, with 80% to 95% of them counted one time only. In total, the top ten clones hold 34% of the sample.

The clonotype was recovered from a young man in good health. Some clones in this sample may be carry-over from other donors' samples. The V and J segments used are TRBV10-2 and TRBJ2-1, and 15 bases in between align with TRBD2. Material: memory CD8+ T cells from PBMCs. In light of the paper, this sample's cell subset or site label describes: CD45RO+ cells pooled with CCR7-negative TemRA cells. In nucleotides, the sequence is TGCGCCAGCAGTGAAGGACTAGCGGGAGGGGAGCAGTTCTTC. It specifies CASSEGLAGGEQFF.